This TCR beta chain is drawn from a study of T cells in Graves' hyperthyroidism and ophthalmopathy (dated by TCRdb to the late 2010s). In the study overall: Peripheral blood was collected at initial diagnosis, before any treatment. To identify TCR V-J signatures that set the groups apart, the researchers used a discovery cohort of 100 patients, made up of some 41 with Graves' ophthalmopathy and 55 to 65 with stable Graves' hyperthyroidism. Prospective prediction of ophthalmopathy was tested in an independent validation cohort of 18 to 20 hyperthyroidism patients and 15 to 17 patients who later progressed to ophthalmopathy. The approximately 95 discovery patients were divided at random into training and test sets in a 7:3 ratio. The study also compared thyroid tissue and blood T-cell repertoires from several Graves' hyperthyroidism patients. Following sampling, methimazole starting at 30 mg daily was given to hyperthyroidism patients, and high-dose intravenous methylprednisolone was given to ophthalmopathy patients. The paper reports TCR Vbeta CDR3 sequencing of approximately 140 peripheral blood samples: 43 ophthalmopathy, about 75 hyperthyroidism and approximately 17 progressor patients. The study at large found these results: No statistical method was used to fix the sample size in advance, and group allocation was not hidden from the investigators. During validation, the model predicted progression to ophthalmopathy a median of about 6.3 months ahead of onset, with more than 60% sensitivity and almost 75% specificity. Most expanded thyroid clonotypes (frequency above 0.001) were also detected in blood, a finding suggesting that blood repertoires may reflect thyroid immune responses. A 13 V-J signature model separated ophthalmopathy from stable hyperthyroidism, with approximately 87% sensitivity and 81.08% specificity in cross-validation and 80%/75% in testing.

In its sample, this clonotype was seen many times. It lacks a known antigen. It has no much larger one-base neighbor in the sample; base qualities were not kept. V loses 2 bases of germline sequence and J loses 6 bases, and the interval between the two ends is 14 bases. CDR1 and CDR2 (SNHLY, FYNNEI) derive from the germline V gene. The CDR3 covers 15 residues, taking in both the cysteine and the phenylalanine. Left in the record is the CDR3 DNA by itself, 45 bases read in frame from the first base. TCR beta CDR3 regions were amplified from RNA transcripts. A first-round RT-PCR of the TCR CDR3 used the HTBI primer set with the Qiagen OneStep RT-PCR kit. The libraries were constructed in a second round of multiplex PCR and then size-selected and purified. Libraries were sequenced paired-end with 100 bp reads on an Illumina HiSeq2000. In the source study's methods: Raw data were processed with SOAPnuke, discarding reads with adapters, uncalled bases, mean Phred below 15, or no exact constant-primer or identifier match. High-quality paired reads were merged using COPE v1.2.5, and each unique nucleotide sequence was defined as a clonotype. Clonotypes were aligned to IMGT TRBV, TRBD and TRBJ reference segments using MiTCR v1.1. Only V-J combinations with frequency above 0.0001, covering 98% to 99.2% of repertoires, were analysed. The TCS score was defined as F50 (clonal expansion) divided by E x V (chaos), with BLOSUM62-based TCRdist calculated between CDR3 peptides within each V-J. Welch's t-statistics and random forest reduced fewer than 600 V-J features to 10 to 15, which were used in a naive Bayes classifier (R e1071). The public reads were reprocessed in TCRdb via fastp at Q25 and MiXCR, keeping in-frame beta chains. Identical CDR3 protein sequences are pooled into one entry, listed with their most common genes and DNA. TCRdb, not the original authors, processed these V and J calls. The sample table records about 620,000 distinct CDR3 sequences; roughly 15% of these occur just once. The top ten constitute 3% to 4.5% of the sample.

Graves' hyperthyroidism was defined as stable when no progression to ophthalmopathy occurred over 18 months of follow-up. Hyperthyroidism patients were aged 18 to 65 years and newly diagnosed, with disease duration of less than 2 months. Exclusion was applied to patients with uncontrolled infections, other autoimmune diseases, pregnancy or lactation. Diagnoses were established on the basis of clinical symptoms, serum thyroxine and TRAb, thyroid ultrasound, and orbital computed tomography. PBMCs were separated from 8 to 10 ml of fresh peripheral blood using Ficoll-Paque density gradient centrifugation. Total RNA was extracted with Trizol reagent, and quality was checked on an Agilent 2100 Bioanalyzer.

Sample: blood. The chain joins TRBV2 to TRBJ2-1; no confident D gene assignment can be made. The TCR sequence derives from a woman aged 25 to 39 with Graves' hyperthyroidism. The nucleotide sequence reads TGTGCCAGCAGTGAAACGGCCCTCGGACCCAATGAGCAGTTCTTC. Protein translation: CASSETALGPNEQFF.